This record looks at one T cell receptor beta chain sequence and its context. The antigen remains undetermined. The sample belongs to a study of cytomegalovirus exposure and HLA in healthy donors. Points from the study as a whole: With later analysis, a missense DCLRE1C variant became linked to TCR beta V- and J-gene trimming. In a later analysis, several top co-occurrence clusters appeared linked to parvovirus B19, influenza, CMV and Epstein-Barr virus. 87-base-pair reads could not separate some V segments, including TRBV6-2 and TRBV6-3.

Healthy bone marrow donors made up the cohort. Germline lookup yields CDR1 SGHTS and CDR2 YDEGEE. The V and J ends lost 6 bases and 4 bases respectively, with 20 bases between them. CDR3 size: 16 residues. The primer mix had 60 Vbeta and 13 Jbeta primers. Clones were sequenced by immunoSEQ multiplex PCR, and TCRdb holds only the in-frame ones, with some missing. With approximately 100,000 clones in the sample, the ten largest clones hold over 15%. The chain uses TRBV5-8 and TRBJ2-1; a weak D match, TRBD1 (5 bases). Sequencing was performed on PBMCs. The sequence was obtained from a man between 50 and 59 years old in good health and CMV-seropositive. CDR3 nucleotides: TGTGCCAGCACCCTTTGGGGCGGTGGGTCTTACAATGAGCAGTTCTTC. Its protein product is CASTLWGGGSYNEQFF.